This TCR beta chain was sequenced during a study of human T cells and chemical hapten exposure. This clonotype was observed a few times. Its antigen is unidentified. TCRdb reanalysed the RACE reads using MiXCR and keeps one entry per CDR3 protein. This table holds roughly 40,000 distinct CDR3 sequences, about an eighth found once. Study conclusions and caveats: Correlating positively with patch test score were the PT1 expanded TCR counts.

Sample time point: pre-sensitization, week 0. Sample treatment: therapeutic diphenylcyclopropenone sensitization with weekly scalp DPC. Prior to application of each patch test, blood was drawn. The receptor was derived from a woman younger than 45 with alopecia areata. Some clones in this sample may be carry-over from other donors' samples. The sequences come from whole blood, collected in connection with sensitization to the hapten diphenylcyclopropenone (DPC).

The CDR3 DNA sequence: TGTGCCACCAGTGACACGACCAGATTAGCGGGAGGACGCGATGAGCAGTTCTTC. The encoded protein is CATSDTTRLAGGRDEQFF. The V and J genes are TRBV24-1 and TRBJ2-1; 10 positions match TRBD2. CDR1 is KGHDR and CDR2 is SFDVKD in the germline V gene. V dropped 4 bases and J dropped 8; count of bases not matched to a gene: 16. CDR3 length: 18 residues.